Below, one T cell receptor (beta chain) is given with its context. It has no known antigen specificity. No much larger clone is present one base from it, and per-base qualities are unavailable. These data originate in a study of identical twins (dated by TCRdb to between 2015 and 2016). Concerning the study at large: To test whether fetal clonotypes persist, this study deep-sequenced TCR alpha and beta repertoires from monozygotic twins, from unrelated adults of various ages, and from cord blood. To rule out contamination, replicate twin experiments were performed at different times with different library preparation protocols. Results the study describes overall, beyond this receptor: Invariant T cells such as MAIT and iNKT could partly confound zero-insertion analyses, although diverse VJ usage argued against such confounding for most clonotypes. Abundant cord blood beta clonotypes carried fewer insertions; young adult naive repertoires showed a weaker similar trend, while memory repertoires showed none. In monozygotic twins, out-of-frame TCR alpha sharing was systematically underestimated by recombination models, although the models agreed with sharing between unrelated individuals. Because the same donors could not be followed over many years, the conclusions relied on cross-sectional statistical analysis. The excess sharing between twins in beta out-of-frame sequences was weaker because fewer shared sequences reduced the signal-to-noise ratio. Out-of-frame TCR alpha sequences shared between twins showed an excess of low generation-probability sequences compared with coincidental sharing between unrelated individuals.

Measured from the cysteine to the phenylalanine, the CDR3 is 13 residues long. CDR3 DNA is the only sequence kept; it has 39 bases, read in frame from the first base. Taken from the germline V gene, the CDR1 and CDR2 loops are SGDLS and YYNGEE. Cut back by 3 bases and 9 bases, the V and J ends lie 15 bases apart. To prepare the library, 5' RACE was applied. The instrument was an Illumina HiSeq 2000. A universal primer binding site was introduced by template switching, and a unique molecular identifier was present in the final cDNA, enabling accurate counting of TCR cDNA molecules. Specific primers in the conserved constant-segment region were used to synthesize first-strand cDNA for TCR alpha and beta chains. Each cDNA library was double barcoded, with a SMART-Mk sample barcode plus Illumina barcodes, to control for contamination. TruSeq adapter sequences, together with Illumina sample barcodes, were added in two successive PCR steps. The Illumina HiSeq platform was used with custom primers to sequence TCR alpha and beta cDNA libraries. The authors' pipeline ran thus. Unique molecular identifiers were extracted from raw reads with MiGEC, and CDR3 positions were determined with MiXCR. Recombination models were inferred per individual with the repgenHMM and IGoR tools using an EM algorithm. Shared clonotypes were analyzed with the tcR package in R, and sharing was normalized by the product of cloneset sizes. To study raw recombination without the effects of thymic and clonal selection, out-of-frame nonproductive sequences were analyzed. TCRdb itself trimmed the public reads at Q25 with fastp, ran MiXCR and retained productive beta chains. Each CDR3 protein gets just one entry, which takes the most common genes and DNA from the rows behind it. The authors' filters were not applied to this entry. The sample includes 400,000 to 500,000 distinct CDR3 sequences, with around 15% observed a single time. The ten largest clones represent around 0.98% of the sample.

All donors were healthy Caucasians. The twin cohort comprised three pairs of female monozygotic twins, all aged roughly 18 to 30 years. Positive isolation kits from Invitrogen were used to isolate the CD4+ and CD8+ T cell populations. These data were likewise used in another study, on yellow fever vaccine responses in identical twins. The second publication reports: The authors reported that the T cell response to vaccination in identical twins appeared partly convergent and partly personalized. In identical twins, the study followed T cell clones that responded to the vaccine with precision.

The source material was CD4+ T cells sorted from blood. In this chain, TRBV9 is recombined with TRBJ1-2; no confident D gene assignment can be made. This sequence originates from a young woman in good health. The DNA reads TGTGCCAGCAGCGCGGACCCTCAAGGTAGCTACACCTTC. The encoded protein is CASSADPQGSYTF.